This TCR beta chain originates from a study of blood T cell repertoires in COVID-19. For the study at large: COVID-19 samples collected from the United States, Italy and Spain covered acute and convalescent phases. From T cells, B-cell-depleted T cells, or PBMCs came the material, which was cDNA or gDNA.

This clone has just a few counts. Germline V lookup: CDR1 MRHNA, CDR2 SNTAGT. The V end lost 5 bases, the J end lost 0 bases, and 14 bases lay between the germline ends. The CDR3 contains 16 residues. Original data processing: Researchers report that nucleated cell counts were estimated from reference gene primer amplification. Profiling relied on immunoSEQ multiplex PCR, and the TCRdb table lists in-frame clones only, not all of them. V and J calls and clone size are as listed in that table; D and trimming were resolved from the DNA. The sample shows about 170,000 clones, around 82% of them seen only once.

This TCR came from a man aged 60 to 75 who had recovered from COVID-19. The sample was peripheral blood. The genes are TRBV6-4 and TRBJ2-1; D possibly corresponds to TRBD1 (7 bases). Here the CDR3 DNA reads TGTGCCAGCAGTCCTCAGGGGGGTGTCTCCTACAATGAGCAGTTCTTC. As protein: CASSPQGGVSYNEQFF.